Presented here are 20 T cell receptor beta chains from one specimen sequenced in a study of control samples from healthy donors and cancer patients. Sequencing used immunoSEQ multiplex PCR; TCRdb keeps in-frame clones, though not all of them. The sample contains just over 150,000 clones, roughly 90% of which appear only once. The sample comprised blood. The receptor set was obtained from a man aged 25 to 40 in good health.

This sequence joins TRBV6-5 and TRBJ1-1; D unclear. Germline V gene sequence: CDR1 MNHEY, CDR2 SVGAGI. The V and J ends lost 0 bases and 10 bases respectively, with 12 bases between them. The CDR3 is made up of 13 amino acids. CDR3 bases: TGTGCCAGCAGTTACTCCATCGGTCAGCGAGCTTTCTTT. Encoded protein: CASSYSIGQRAFF.

The V call is TRBV19, the J call TRBJ1-2; D is uncertain. The CDR3 sequence is 12 residues long. Germline V gene data show CDR1 as LNHDA and CDR2 as SQIVND (reference sequence). Trimming cost V 6 bases and J 11 bases, with 16 bases left between them. In nucleotides, the CDR3 is TGTGCCAGTAGCATCACGGACGGATTTTACACCTTC. Protein product: CASSITDGFYTF. The whole variable domain, remainder taken from reference TRBV19 and TRBJ1-2, is DGGITQSPKYLFRKEGQNVTLSCEQNLNHDAMYWYRQDPGQGLRLIYYSQIVNDFQKGDIAEGYSVSREKKESFPLTVTSAQKNPTAFYLCASSITDGFYTFGSGTRLTVV.

V usage is TRBV11-3 and J usage is TRBJ2-7, with D perhaps given as TRBD1 or TRBD2 (5 bases each). Germline CDR1 and CDR2: SGHNT and YENEEA. This CDR3 comprises 12 residues. The ends were cut back, 2 bases at V and 8 bases at J, with 10 bases in the middle. CDR3 residues: CASSLTSGQQYF. In DNA, the CDR3 is TGTGCCAGCAGCTTAACGTCGGGGCAGCAGTACTTC.

The V gene is TRBV10-2, the J gene TRBJ1-2; maybe TRBD1 (5 bases). Germline assignment: CDR1 WSHSY and CDR2 SAAADI. Trimming cost V 2 bases and J 5 bases, with 9 bases left between them. The CDR3 is made up of 13 amino acids. The CDR3 reads CASSEATVYGYTF. CDR3 nucleotides: TGCGCCAGCAGTGAGGCGACAGTTTATGGCTACACCTTC.

With respect to this clone: A read error may produce the germline difference seen at one junction end. The gene calls are TRBV7-8 and TRBJ2-5; D call uncertain. The CDR3 loop spans 13 amino acids. Germline-derived CDR1 and CDR2 are SGHVS and FQNEAQ. This chain's CDR3 is CASSLGNQETQYF. In nucleotides, the CDR3 is TGTGCCAGCAGCTTAGGGAACCAGGAGACCCAGTACTTC.

V and J are TRBV4-3 and TRBJ2-4; D ambiguous. The CDR3 runs 12 residues. The V gene lost 0 bases and the J gene lost 7 bases, with 4 bases spanning the gap. Germline CDR1 reads LGHNA; CDR2 reads YSLEER. CDR3 nucleotide sequence: TGCGCCAGCAGCCAAGATGGGAACATTCAGTACTTC. It specifies CASSQDGNIQYF.

J is TRBJ1-1 and V is TRBV6-5; 9 bases are shared with TRBD1. CDR1 MNHEY and CDR2 SVGAGI come from the germline V gene. Trimming cost V 4 bases and J 4 bases; bases outside gene matches: 7. This CDR3 has 15 residues. CDR3 sequence: CASSFLTTGGTEAFF. The CDR3 nucleotides are TGTGCCAGCAGTTTCTTGACGACAGGGGGCACTGAAGCTTTCTTT.

This clone came up a few times. The chain couples TRBV3-1 (or the pseudogene TRBV3-2) to TRBJ2-1; a weak D match, TRBD1 (5 bases). Germline assignment: CDR1 LGHDT and CDR2 YNNKEL (reference sequence). V lost 0 bases and J lost 9, with 9 bases in between. The CDR3 sequence is 13 residues long. CDR3 region: CASSQERQGEQFF. As DNA, the CDR3 is TGTGCCAGCAGCCAAGAACGTCAGGGTGAGCAGTTCTTC.

The sample holds one count of this clone. The chain uses TRBV7-9 and TRBJ1-4; TRBD1 matches 7 bases. The CDR3 is made up of 14 amino acids. The ends lost 8 bases at V and 8 bases at J; junction bases unmatched: 11. Per germline, CDR1 SEHNR and CDR2 FQNEAQ (reference sequence). The CDR3 is CASCQGVVLEKLFF. CDR3 sequence (DNA): TGTGCCAGCTGCCAGGGGGTGGTATTGGAAAAACTGTTTTTT.

This clone was found a few times. The gene calls are TRBV18 and TRBJ2-3, with TRBD2 matching 10 bases. This CDR3 is 16 amino acids long. The V gene's germline CDR1 is KGHSH and CDR2 LQKENI. V shed 3 bases and J 3 bases; nucleotides not matched to a gene: 6. This chain's CDR3 is CASSPPAGGQTDTQYF. The DNA of the CDR3 is TGTGCCAGCTCACCCCCAGCGGGGGGGCAGACAGATACGCAGTATTTT. Complete variable domain (other parts from reference TRBV18 and TRBJ2-3): NAGVMQNPRHLVRRRGQEARLRCSPMKGHSHVYWYRQLPEEGLKFMVYLQKENIIDESGMPKERFSAEFPKEGPSILRIQQVVRGDSAAYFCASSPPAGGQTDTQYFGPGTRLTVL.

V usage is TRBV20-1 and J usage is TRBJ1-2; D unclear. The CDR3 has 11 residues. The germline V gene has CDR1 DFQATT and CDR2 SNEGSKA (reference sequence). V was shortened by 5 bases and J by 5 bases, with 9 bases between the two germline ends. CDR3 loop: CSAAGEYGYTF. CDR3 bases: TGCAGTGCTGCGGGAGAGTATGGCTACACCTTC.

The chain links TRBV6-5 to TRBJ2-1; no definite D call. Trimming removed 6 bases from V and 6 bases from J, with 9 bases in between. CDR3 length: 12 residues. Germline CDR1 MNHEY, CDR2 SVGAGI. The CDR3 reads CASRVSTNEQFF. The CDR3 region has the DNA TGTGCCAGCAGAGTATCCACCAATGAGCAGTTCTTC.

The chain employs TRBV7-8 and TRBJ2-1; 14 bases are a match to TRBD2. The V gene end was trimmed by 5 bases and the J gene end by 9 bases; junction bases not matched to a gene: 6. CDR1 SGHVS and CDR2 FQNEAQ come from the germline V gene. The CDR3 has 15 amino acids. CDR3 sequence: CASSLGTSGSGEQFF. The CDR3 coding sequence is TGTGCCAGCAGCCTAGGGACTAGCGGGAGTGGTGAGCAGTTCTTC.

This clone is labeled as medium-sized. This chain uses TRBV6-5 with TRBJ1-1, with D uncertain. Trimming stripped 6 bases from V and 7 bases from J, with 18 bases between. The CDR3 is made up of 14 amino acids. The V gene's germline CDR1 is MNHEY and CDR2 SVGAGI. The CDR3 DNA sequence: TGTGCCAGCAGACAACCCTCATTTGGGGATGAAGCTTTCTTT. Its translation: CASRQPSFGDEAFF.

The chain links TRBV4-3 to TRBJ2-7; 10 bases fit TRBD2. The CDR3 totals 22 residues. Germline V gene lookup returns CDR1 LGHNA and CDR2 YSLEER. V lost 2 bases to trimming and J lost 2 bases; unmatched junction nucleotides: 24. The CDR3, as DNA: TGCGCCAGCAGCCAATCGAACACCCCCGGGACTAGCGAGATCCCTCGCCCCTACGAGCAGTACTTC. Residues: CASSQSNTPGTSEIPRPYEQYF.

This clone has a handful of counts. The rearrangement uses TRBV2 and TRBJ1-1; TRBD1 aligns across 7 bases. This CDR3 is 15 amino acids long. Germline CDR1 reads SNHLY; CDR2 reads FYNNEI. V trimming: 2 bases; J trimming: 6 bases; junction bases outside the gene matches: 9. DNA for the CDR3: TGTGCCAGCAGTGAACGGACAGGCCAGGGGTCTGAAGCTTTCTTT. Amino acid sequence: CASSERTGQGSEAFF.

The rearrangement joins TRBV7-8 to TRBJ1-2; D is possibly TRBD1 (5 bases). Trimming left V 5 bases short and J 3 bases short, with 16 bases between. This CDR3 spans 15 amino acids. The germline gives CDR1 SGHVS, CDR2 FQNEAQ. The CDR3 DNA reads as TGTGCCAGCAGCCTAGAGGTAGAGGGGTACTATGGCTACACCTTC. Its protein is CASSLEVEGYYGYTF.

This sequence joins TRBV13 and TRBJ2-1; D gene ambiguous. This CDR3 contains 11 residues. CDR1 and CDR2 from the germline V gene are PRHDT and FYEKMQ (reference sequence). V lost 3 bases and J 7 bases, leaving 4 bases between the germline ends. The CDR3 nucleotides are TGTGCCAGCAGCTTCCGGAATGAGCAGTTCTTC. It specifies CASSFRNEQFF.

This rearrangement joins TRBV27 to TRBJ1-5; 7 bases line up with TRBD1. Trimming cost V 5 bases and J 0 bases; bases outside gene matches: 7. CDR3 length: 16 residues. Germline-derived CDR1 and CDR2 are MNHEY and SMNVEV (reference sequence). DNA of the CDR3: TGTGCCAGCAGTAAAATTACAGGGGATAGCAATCAGCCCCAGCATTTT. This gives the protein CASSKITGDSNQPQHF.

The rearrangement joins TRBV18 to TRBJ1-2, with 9 positions matching TRBD1. Germline CDR1 and CDR2: KGHSH and LQKENI. The CDR3 sequence is 14 residues long. V lost 4 bases and J lost 7; bases outside the gene matches: 7. CDR3 protein: CASSLSDRGSGYTF. CDR3 nucleotides: TGTGCCAGCTCACTTTCCGACAGGGGGAGTGGCTACACCTTC.